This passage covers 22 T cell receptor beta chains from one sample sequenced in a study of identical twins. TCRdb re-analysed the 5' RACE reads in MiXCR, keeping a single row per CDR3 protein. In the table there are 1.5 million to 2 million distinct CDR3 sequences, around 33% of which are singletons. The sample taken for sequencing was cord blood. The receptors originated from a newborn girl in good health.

The CDR3 spells CSASPASGMKNEQFF. As DNA, the CDR3 is TGCAGTGCTAGTCCCGCTAGCGGGATGAAGAATGAGCAGTTCTTC. The J gene is TRBJ2-1, the V gene TRBV20-1; 9 positions agree with TRBD2. After removal of 3 bases from V and 7 bases from J, the junction contained 10 bases not matched to a gene. The germline CDR1 and CDR2 sequences are DFQATT and SNEGSKA (reference sequence). This CDR3 is 15 amino acids long.

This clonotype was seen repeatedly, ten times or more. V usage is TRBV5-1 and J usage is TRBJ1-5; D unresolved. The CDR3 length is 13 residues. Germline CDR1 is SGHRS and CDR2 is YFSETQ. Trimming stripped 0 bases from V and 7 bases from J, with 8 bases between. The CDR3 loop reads CASSLEEDQPQHF. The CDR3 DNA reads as TGCGCCAGCAGCTTGGAAGAGGACCAGCCCCAGCATTTT.

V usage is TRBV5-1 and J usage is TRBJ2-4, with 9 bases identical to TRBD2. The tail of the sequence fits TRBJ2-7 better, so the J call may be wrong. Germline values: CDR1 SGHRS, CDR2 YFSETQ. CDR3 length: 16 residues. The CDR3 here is CASSLASGAGLDEQYF. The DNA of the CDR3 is TGCGCCAGCAGCTTGGCTAGCGGGGCCGGATTGGACGAGCAGTACTTC.

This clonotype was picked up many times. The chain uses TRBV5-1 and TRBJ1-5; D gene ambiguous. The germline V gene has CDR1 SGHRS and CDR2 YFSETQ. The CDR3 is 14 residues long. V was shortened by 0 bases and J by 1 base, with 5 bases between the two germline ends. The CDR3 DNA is TGCGCCAGCAGCTTGGGCACAAGCAATCAGCCCCAGCATTTT. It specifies CASSLGTSNQPQHF.

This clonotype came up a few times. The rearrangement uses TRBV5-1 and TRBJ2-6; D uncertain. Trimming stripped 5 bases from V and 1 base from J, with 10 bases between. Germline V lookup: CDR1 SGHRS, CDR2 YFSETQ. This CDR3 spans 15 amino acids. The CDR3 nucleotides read TGCGCCAGCAGGTACCAGGTGTCTGGGGCCAACGTCCTGACTTTC. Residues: CASRYQVSGANVLTF.

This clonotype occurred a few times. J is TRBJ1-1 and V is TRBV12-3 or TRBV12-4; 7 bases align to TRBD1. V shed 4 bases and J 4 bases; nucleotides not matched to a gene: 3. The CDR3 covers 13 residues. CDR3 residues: CASSSTGFTEAFF. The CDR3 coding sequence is TGTGCCAGCAGTTCGACAGGGTTCACTGAAGCTTTCTTT.

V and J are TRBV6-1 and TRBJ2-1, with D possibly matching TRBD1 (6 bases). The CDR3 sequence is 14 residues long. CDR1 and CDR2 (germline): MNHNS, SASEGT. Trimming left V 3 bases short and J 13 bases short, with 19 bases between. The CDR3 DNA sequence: TGTGCCAGCAGTGATTGGACAGCCCAAGAGACCCAGTTCTTC. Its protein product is CASSDWTAQETQFF.

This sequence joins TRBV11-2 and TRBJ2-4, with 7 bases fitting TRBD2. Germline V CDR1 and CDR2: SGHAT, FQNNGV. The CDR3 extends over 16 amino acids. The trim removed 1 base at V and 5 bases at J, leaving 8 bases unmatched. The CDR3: CASSLGTGGPENIQYF. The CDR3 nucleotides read TGTGCCAGCAGCTTAGGTACGGGAGGACCGGAAAACATTCAGTACTTC.

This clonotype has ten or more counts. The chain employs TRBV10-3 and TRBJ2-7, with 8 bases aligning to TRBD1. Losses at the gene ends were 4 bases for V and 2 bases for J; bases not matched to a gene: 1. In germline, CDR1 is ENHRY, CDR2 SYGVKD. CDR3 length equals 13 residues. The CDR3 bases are TGTGCCATCAGTGGGACAGGGACCTACGAGCAGTACTTC. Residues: CAISGTGTYEQYF.

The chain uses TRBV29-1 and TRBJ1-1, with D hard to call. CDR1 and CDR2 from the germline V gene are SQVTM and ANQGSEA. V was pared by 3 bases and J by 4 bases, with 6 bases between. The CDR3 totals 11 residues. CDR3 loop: CSVDHGTEAFF. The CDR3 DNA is TGCAGCGTTGATCACGGCACTGAAGCTTTCTTT.

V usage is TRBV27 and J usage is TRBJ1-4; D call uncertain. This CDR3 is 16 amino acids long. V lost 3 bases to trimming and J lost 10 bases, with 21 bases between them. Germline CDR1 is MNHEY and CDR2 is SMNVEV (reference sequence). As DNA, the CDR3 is TGTGCCAGCAGTTTTAAATGGGGTGGGTTAGGATCAAAACTGTTTTTT. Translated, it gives CASSFKWGGLGSKLFF.

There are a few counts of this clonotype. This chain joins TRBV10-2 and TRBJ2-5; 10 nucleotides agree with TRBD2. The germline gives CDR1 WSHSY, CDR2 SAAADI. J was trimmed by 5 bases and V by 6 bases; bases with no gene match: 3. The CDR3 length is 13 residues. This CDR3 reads CASRLAGWETQYF. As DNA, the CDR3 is TGCGCCAGCAGACTAGCGGGGTGGGAGACCCAGTACTTC.

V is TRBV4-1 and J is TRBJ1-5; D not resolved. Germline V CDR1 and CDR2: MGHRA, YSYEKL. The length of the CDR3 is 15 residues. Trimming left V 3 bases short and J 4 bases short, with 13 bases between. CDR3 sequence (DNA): TGCGCCAGCAGCCAGGGCCTGAAAGCTAATCAGCCCCAGCATTTT. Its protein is CASSQGLKANQPQHF.

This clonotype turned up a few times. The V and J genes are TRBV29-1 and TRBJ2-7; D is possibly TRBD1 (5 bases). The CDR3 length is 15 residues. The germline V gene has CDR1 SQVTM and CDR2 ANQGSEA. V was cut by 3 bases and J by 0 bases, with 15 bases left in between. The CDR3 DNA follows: TGCAGCGTTGATGGCGGTCAGGGCCACTCCTACGAGCAGTACTTC. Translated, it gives CSVDGGQGHSYEQYF.

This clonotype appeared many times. DNA of the CDR3: TGTGCCAGCAGTTGGGACAGGGGCAGGAATGAGCAGTTCTTC. Residues: CASSWDRGRNEQFF. The chain couples TRBV27 to TRBJ2-1; TRBD1 aligns across 10 bases. Germline V gene data show CDR1 as MNHEY and CDR2 as SMNVEV (reference sequence). The ends lost 4 bases at V and 7 bases at J; junction bases unmatched: 4. The CDR3 covers 14 residues.

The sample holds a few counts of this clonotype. This chain's CDR3 is CASSLAASGNTDTQYF. For the CDR3, the DNA is TGTGCCAGCAGCTTAGCGGCTAGCGGGAATACAGATACGCAGTATTTT. The V gene is TRBV7-2, the J gene TRBJ2-3; 9 bases line up with TRBD2. V dropped 0 bases and J dropped 3; count of bases not matched to a gene: 4. This CDR3 spans 16 amino acids. Germline loops: CDR1 SGHTA, CDR2 FQGNSA.

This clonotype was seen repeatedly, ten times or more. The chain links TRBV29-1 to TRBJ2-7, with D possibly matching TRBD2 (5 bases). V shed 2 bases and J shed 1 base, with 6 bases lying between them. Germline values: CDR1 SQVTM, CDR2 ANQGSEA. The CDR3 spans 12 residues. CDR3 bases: TGCAGCGTTGAAAGCGGTTCCTACGAGCAGTACTTC. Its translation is CSVESGSYEQYF.

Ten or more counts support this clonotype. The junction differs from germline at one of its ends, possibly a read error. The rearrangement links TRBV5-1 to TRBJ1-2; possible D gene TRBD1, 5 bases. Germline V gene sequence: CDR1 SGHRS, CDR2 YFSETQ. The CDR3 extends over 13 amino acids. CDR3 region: CASSPGTVYGYTF. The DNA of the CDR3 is TGTGCCAGCAGCCCCGGGACGGTCTATGGCTACACCTTC. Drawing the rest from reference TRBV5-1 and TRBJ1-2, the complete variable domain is KAGVTQTPRYLIKTRGQQVTLSCSPISGHRSVSWYQQTPGQGLQFLFEYFSETQRNKGNFPGRFSGRQFSNSRSEMNVSTLELGDSALYLCASSPGTVYGYTFGSGTRLTVV.

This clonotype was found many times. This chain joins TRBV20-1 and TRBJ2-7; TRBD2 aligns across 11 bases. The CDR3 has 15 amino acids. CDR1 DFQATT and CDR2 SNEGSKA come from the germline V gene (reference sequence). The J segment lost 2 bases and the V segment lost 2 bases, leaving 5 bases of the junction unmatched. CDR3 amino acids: CSARLAGGPAYEQYF. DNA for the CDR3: TGCAGTGCTAGACTAGCGGGGGGTCCTGCCTACGAGCAGTACTTC.

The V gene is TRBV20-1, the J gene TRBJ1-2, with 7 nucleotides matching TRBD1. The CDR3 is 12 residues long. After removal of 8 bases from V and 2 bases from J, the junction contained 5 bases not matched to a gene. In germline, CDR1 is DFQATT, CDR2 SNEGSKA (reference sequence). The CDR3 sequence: CSQQGRNYGYTF. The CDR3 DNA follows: TGCAGTCAACAGGGGCGCAACTATGGCTACACCTTC.

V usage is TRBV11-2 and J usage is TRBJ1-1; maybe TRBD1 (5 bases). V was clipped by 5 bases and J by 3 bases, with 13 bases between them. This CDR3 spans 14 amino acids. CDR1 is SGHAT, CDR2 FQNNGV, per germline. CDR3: CASSPGPGHTEAFF. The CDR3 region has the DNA TGTGCCAGCAGCCCCGGGCCGGGGCACACTGAAGCTTTCTTT.

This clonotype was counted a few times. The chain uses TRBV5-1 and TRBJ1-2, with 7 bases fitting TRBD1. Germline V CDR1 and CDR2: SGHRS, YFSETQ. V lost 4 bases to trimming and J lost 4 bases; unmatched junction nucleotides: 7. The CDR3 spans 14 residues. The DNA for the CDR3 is TGCGCCAGCAGCCCTGCGGGACAGTTCTATGGCTACACCTTC. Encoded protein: CASSPAGQFYGYTF.